A single T cell receptor beta chain is shown here with its context. The antigen remains unidentified. The data originate from a study of T cells after yellow fever vaccination. Study-wide findings and caveats: Among primary-vaccination clones, most reappeared after the booster, at roughly 96% for CD4 and 85% to 90% for CD8.

Germline V gene lookup returns CDR1 SGDLS and CDR2 YYNGEE. The CDR3 consists of 13 residues. Trimming stripped 0 bases from V and 4 bases from J, with 7 bases between. Each CDR3 protein gets one entry after TCRdb re-called the 5' RACE reads with MiXCR. The sample includes around 250,000 distinct CDR3 sequences, around 4.9% of them seen just once. The TCR was taken from a man aged 18-30 years who received the YFV17D yellow fever vaccine. This chain joins TRBV9 and TRBJ1-1, with D unclear. Sequenced here: CD4+ T cells sorted from PBMCs, sampled on the day of the yellow fever booster vaccination. The CDR3 region is CASSVAWSTEAFF. CDR3 in DNA: TGTGCCAGCAGCGTAGCTTGGTCCACTGAAGCTTTCTTT.